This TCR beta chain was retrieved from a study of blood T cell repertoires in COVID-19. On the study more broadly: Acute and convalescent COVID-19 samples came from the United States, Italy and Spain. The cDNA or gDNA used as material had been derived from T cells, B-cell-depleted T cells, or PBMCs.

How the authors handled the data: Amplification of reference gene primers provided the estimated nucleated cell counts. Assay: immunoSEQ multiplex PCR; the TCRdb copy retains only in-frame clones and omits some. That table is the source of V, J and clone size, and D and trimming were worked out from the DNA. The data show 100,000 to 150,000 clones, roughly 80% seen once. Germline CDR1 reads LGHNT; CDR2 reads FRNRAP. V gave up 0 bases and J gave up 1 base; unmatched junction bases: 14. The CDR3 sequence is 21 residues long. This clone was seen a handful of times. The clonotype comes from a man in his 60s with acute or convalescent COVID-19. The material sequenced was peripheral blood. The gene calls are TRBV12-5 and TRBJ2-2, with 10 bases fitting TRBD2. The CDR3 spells CASGLVLGLTSGWKNTGELFF. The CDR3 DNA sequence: TGTGCTAGTGGTTTGGTACTGGGACTGACTAGCGGGTGGAAGAACACCGGGGAGCTGTTTTTT.